These T cell receptor beta chains were read from a single sample in a study of T cells in Graves' hyperthyroidism and ophthalmopathy. Each CDR3 protein gets one entry after TCRdb re-called the multiplex PCR reads with MiXCR. The profile shows about 400,000 distinct CDR3 sequences, roughly 15% of them singletons. Specimen: blood. Receptors originate from a woman aged 25-40 years with Graves' ophthalmopathy. Each CDR3 is given with its conserved first and last residue. The D gene is left open where the match is weak. The size of a clone is reported for some rows only, either as once, few or many, or as a class for expanded clones.

>TRBJ2-7|TRBV27|TRBD1|many
TGTGCCAGCAGTTTATCGGGGGCAGGGGGCGAGCAGTACTTC
CASSLSGAGGEQYF
>TRBJ2-3|TRBV15|TRBD1|many
TGTGCCACCAGCAGACACCCTCCAAGGGGGCGCCCAGATACGCAGTATTTT
CATSRHPPRGRPDTQYF
>TRBJ2-2|TRBV6-1|TRBD2|NA
TGTGCCACCCCCCGGGCGGGAGCGAACACCGGGGAGCTGTTTTTT
CATPRAGANTGELFF
>TRBJ2-5|TRBV9|NA|NA
TGTGCCAGCAGCACCGGAGGTGGAGCGGCTATGGACCAAGAGACCCAGTACTTC
CASSTGGGAAMDQETQYF
>TRBJ2-7|TRBV19|TRBD1|few
TGTGCCAGTAGTGGGACAGGGGACTCCTACGAGCAGTACTTC
CASSGTGDSYEQYF
>TRBJ1-1|TRBV27|NA|many
TGTGCCAGCAGCCCACGTCGGGTCTTCCTCACTGAAGCTTTCTTT
CASSPRRVFLTEAFF
>TRBJ2-7|TRBV28|TRBD1|many
TGTGCCAGCAGCGGGGTGACAGGGCGAAGCTCCTACGAGCAGTACTTC
CASSGVTGRSSYEQYF
>TRBJ1-2|TRBV25-1|NA|few
TGTGCCAGCAGTGAGGCAGGAAGAGATTCTTATGGCTACACCTTC
CASSEAGRDSYGYTF
>TRBJ2-2|TRBV7-8|TRBD2|few
TGTGCCAGCCGCCCAGCTAGCGGGGGATACGCGAACACCGGGGAGCTGTTTTTT
CASRPASGGYANTGELFF
>TRBJ2-5|TRBV28|NA|once
TGTGCCGGCAGTGTTCCCCGCCCACCGAGGGATGAGTACTTC
CAGSVPRPPRDEYF
>TRBJ2-1|TRBV28|NA|many
TGTGCCAGCAGCTCGGGACTCAAGATTGAGCAGTTCTTC
CASSSGLKIEQFF
>TRBJ2-7|TRBV7-2|NA|NA
TGTGCCAGCAGCCTGGACAACCCTTACGAGCAGTACTTC
CASSLDNPYEQYF
>TRBJ1-2|TRBV4-1|NA|few
TGCGCCAGCAGCCAAGATTCCCCGGACGGACCCTATGGCTACACCTTC
CASSQDSPDGPYGYTF
>TRBJ1-2|TRBV28|NA|few
TGTGCCAGCAGTATTACGAGAACCTATGGCTACACCTTC
CASSITRTYGYTF
>TRBJ1-5|TRBV7-8|NA|many
TGTGCCAGCAGTGCGCGGGACGATAGCAATCAGCCCCAGCATTTT
CASSARDDSNQPQHF
>TRBJ1-1|TRBV6-2/TRBV6-3|NA|many
TGTGCCAGCAGTTACCTTCTCGGGCAGGAGACTGAAGCTTTCTTT
CASSYLLGQETEAFF
>TRBJ1-3|TRBV5-6|NA|few
TGTGCCAGCAGCACGAGCCCGGGGGTCCCCTCTGGAAACACCATATATTTT
CASSTSPGVPSGNTIYF
>TRBJ2-5|TRBV7-2|TRBD2|many
TGTGCCAGCAGCTTTTCTAGCGGCCAAGAGACCCAGTACTTC
CASSFSSGQETQYF
>TRBJ2-5|TRBV9|NA|few
TGTGCCAGCAGCGTAGGACACGGGGTTGGCCAAGAGACCCAGTACTTC
CASSVGHGVGQETQYF
>TRBJ2-1|TRBV7-7|NA|many
TGTGCTAGCAGCATCGGACTTAACAATGAGCAGTTCTTC
CASSIGLNNEQFF
>TRBJ2-1|TRBV5-1|TRBD1|many
TGCGCCAGCAGACAGGGGATTACCTACAATGAGCAGTTCTTC
CASRQGITYNEQFF
>TRBJ2-5|TRBV5-5|NA|many
TGTGCCAGCAGCTTTCCGGGGGTTGAGACCCAGTACTTC
CASSFPGVETQYF
>TRBJ1-6|TRBV20-1|NA|many
TGCAGTGCTAAAGGAGGGGAAACGGGGAATTCACCCCTCCACTTT
CSAKGGETGNSPLHF
>TRBJ2-3|TRBV10-1|TRBD2|many
TGCGCCAGCAGTGAGTTTTCGACTAGCGGGGACACAGATACGCAGTATTTT
CASSEFSTSGDTDTQYF
>TRBJ1-1|TRBV4-1|NA|few
TGCGCCAGCAGCCAAGTCCAAAACACTGAAGCTTTCTTT
CASSQVQNTEAFF
>TRBJ2-5|TRBV6-2/TRBV6-3|TRBD2|many
TGTGCCAGCAGTTACGGCGGGGGGTTCCAAGAGACCCAGTACTTC
CASSYGGGFQETQYF
>TRBJ2-7|TRBV30|NA|many
TGTGCCTGGGACAACTCCTACGAGCAGTACTTC
CAWDNSYEQYF
>TRBJ1-6|TRBV7-6|NA|NA
TGTGCCAGCAGCCCCGAGGCGGCGGCCTATAATTCACCCCTCCACTTT
CASSPEAAAYNSPLHF
>TRBJ2-3|TRBV7-3|TRBD2|NA
TGTGCCAGCAGCTTCGGACTAGTTCCAGATACGCAGTATTTT
CASSFGLVPDTQYF
>TRBJ1-4|TRBV11-2|NA|many
TGTGCCAGCAGCTTAGATTTTGGGATCGGACATGAAAAACTGTTTTTT
CASSLDFGIGHEKLFF
>TRBJ2-7|TRBV5-4|NA|few
TGTGCCAGCAGGGCGGGCCCTAATGCGGGTCTGTACGAGCAGTACTTC
CASRAGPNAGLYEQYF
>TRBJ1-5|TRBV28|NA|many
TGTGCCAGCAGTCCTCCTTGGGACGGTAATCAGCCCCAGCATTTT
CASSPPWDGNQPQHF
>TRBJ2-5|TRBV7-8|TRBD2|many
TGTGCCAGCAGCAGGTACGGCGGGACTAACCAAGAGACCCAGTACTTC
CASSRYGGTNQETQYF
>TRBJ1-5|TRBV2|TRBD1|many
TGTGCCAGCAGCGACGCTGCCAGGGGGCGCGGTCAGCCCCAGCATTTT
CASSDAARGRGQPQHF
>TRBJ2-1|TRBV7-2|NA|many
TGTGCCAGCAGCCCGCCCGAGTATCCCAATGAGCAGTTCTTC
CASSPPEYPNEQFF
>TRBJ2-3|TRBV27|TRBD2|NA
TGTGCCAGCAGCGCCCCTAAGCGGGGGGGGATACCTAGCACAGATACGCAGTATTTT
CASSAPKRGGIPSTDTQYF
>TRBJ2-1|TRBV30|NA|many
TGTGCCTGGAGTGTGGACGATCACAATGAGCAGTTCTTC
CAWSVDDHNEQFF
>TRBJ1-2|TRBV9|NA|many
TGTGCCAGCAGCCCGAGGGGAAGGGATGGCTACACCTTC
CASSPRGRDGYTF
>TRBJ2-5|TRBV19|NA|few
TGTGCCAGTAGCGGCGTTTCCTTCCCCGGGACCTTTTTAGAGACCCAGTACTTC
CASSGVSFPGTFLETQYF
>TRBJ1-6|TRBV7-3|NA|few
TGTGCCAGCAGCCAAACAGATTATAATTCACCCCTCCACTTT
CASSQTDYNSPLHF